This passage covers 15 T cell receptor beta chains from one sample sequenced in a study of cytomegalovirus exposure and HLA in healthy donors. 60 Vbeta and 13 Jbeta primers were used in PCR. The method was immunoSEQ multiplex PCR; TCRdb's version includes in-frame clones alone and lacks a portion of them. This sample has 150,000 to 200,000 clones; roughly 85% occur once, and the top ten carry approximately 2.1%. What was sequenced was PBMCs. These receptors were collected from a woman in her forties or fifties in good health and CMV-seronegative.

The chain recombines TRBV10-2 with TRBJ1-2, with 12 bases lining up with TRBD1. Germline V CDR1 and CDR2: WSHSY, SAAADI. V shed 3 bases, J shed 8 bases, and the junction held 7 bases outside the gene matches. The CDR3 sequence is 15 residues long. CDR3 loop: CASSETGQGARGYTF. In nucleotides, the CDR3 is TGCGCCAGCAGTGAAACGGGACAGGGGGCGCGGGGCTACACCTTC.

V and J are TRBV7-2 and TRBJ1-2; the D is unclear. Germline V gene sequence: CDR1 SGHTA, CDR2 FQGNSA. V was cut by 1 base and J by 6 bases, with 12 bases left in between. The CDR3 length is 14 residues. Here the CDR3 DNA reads TGTGCCAGCAGCTTAGTGAGGCAGAAGAATGGCTACACCTTC. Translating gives CASSLVRQKNGYTF.

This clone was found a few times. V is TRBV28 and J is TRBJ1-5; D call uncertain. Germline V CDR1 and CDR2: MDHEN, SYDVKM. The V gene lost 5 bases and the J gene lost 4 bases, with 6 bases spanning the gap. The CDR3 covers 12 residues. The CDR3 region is CASSRGNQPQHF. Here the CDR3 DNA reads TGTGCCAGCAGTCGGGGAAATCAGCCCCAGCATTTT.

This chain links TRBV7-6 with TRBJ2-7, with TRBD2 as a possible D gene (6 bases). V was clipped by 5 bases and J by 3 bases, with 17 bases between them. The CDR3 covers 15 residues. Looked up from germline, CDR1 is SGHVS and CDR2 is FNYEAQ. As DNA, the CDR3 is TGTGCCAGCAGCACCCAGGAGGGGAAAGGCTACGAGCAGTACTTC. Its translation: CASSTQEGKGYEQYF. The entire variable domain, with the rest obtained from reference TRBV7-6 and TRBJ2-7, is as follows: GAGVSQSPRYKVTKRGQDVALRCDPISGHVSLYWYRQALGQGPEFLTYFNYEAQQDKSGLPNDRFSAERPEGSISTLTIQRTEQRDSAMYRCASSTQEGKGYEQYFGPGTRLTVT.

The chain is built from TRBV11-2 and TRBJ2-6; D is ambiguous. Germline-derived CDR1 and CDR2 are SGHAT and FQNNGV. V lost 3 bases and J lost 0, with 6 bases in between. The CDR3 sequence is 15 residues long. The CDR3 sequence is CASSFQFSGANVLTF. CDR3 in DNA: TGTGCCAGCAGCTTCCAGTTCTCTGGGGCCAACGTCCTGACTTTC.

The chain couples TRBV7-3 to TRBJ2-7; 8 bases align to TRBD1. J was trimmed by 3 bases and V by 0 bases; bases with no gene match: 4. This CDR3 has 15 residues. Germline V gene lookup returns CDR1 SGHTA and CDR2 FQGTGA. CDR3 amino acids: CASSLTGQANYEQYF. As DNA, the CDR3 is TGTGCCAGCAGCTTAACGGGACAGGCCAACTACGAGCAGTACTTC.

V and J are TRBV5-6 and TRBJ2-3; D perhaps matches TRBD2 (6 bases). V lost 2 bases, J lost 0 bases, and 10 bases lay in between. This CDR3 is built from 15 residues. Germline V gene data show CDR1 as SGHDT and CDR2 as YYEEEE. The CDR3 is CASSLKGLSTDTQYF. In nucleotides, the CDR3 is TGTGCCAGCAGCTTAAAGGGACTCAGCACAGATACGCAGTATTTT. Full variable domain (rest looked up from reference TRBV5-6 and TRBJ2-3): DAGVTQSPTHLIKTRGQQVTLRCSPKSGHDTVSWYQQALGQGPQFIFQYYEEEERQRGNFPDRFSGHQFPNYSSELNVNALLLGDSALYLCASSLKGLSTDTQYFGPGTRLTVL.

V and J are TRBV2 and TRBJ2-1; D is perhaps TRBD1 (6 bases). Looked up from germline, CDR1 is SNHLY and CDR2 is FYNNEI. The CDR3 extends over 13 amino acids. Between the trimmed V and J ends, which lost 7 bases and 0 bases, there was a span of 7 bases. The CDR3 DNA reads TGTGCCAGCAAACAGGGCTCCTACAATGAGCAGTTCTTC. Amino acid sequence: CASKQGSYNEQFF.

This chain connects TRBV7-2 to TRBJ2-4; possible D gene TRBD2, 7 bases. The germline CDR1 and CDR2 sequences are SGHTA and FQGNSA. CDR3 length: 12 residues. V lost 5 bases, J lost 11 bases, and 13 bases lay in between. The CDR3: CASSAPGGLQYF. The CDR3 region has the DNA TGTGCCAGCAGCGCGCCGGGGGGCCTTCAGTACTTC. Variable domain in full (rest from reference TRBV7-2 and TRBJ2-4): GAGVSQSPSNKVTEKGKDVELRCDPISGHTALYWYRQSLGQGLEFLIYFQGNSAPDKSGLPSDRFSAERTGGSVSTLTIQRTQQEDSAVYLCASSAPGGLQYFGAGTRLSVL.

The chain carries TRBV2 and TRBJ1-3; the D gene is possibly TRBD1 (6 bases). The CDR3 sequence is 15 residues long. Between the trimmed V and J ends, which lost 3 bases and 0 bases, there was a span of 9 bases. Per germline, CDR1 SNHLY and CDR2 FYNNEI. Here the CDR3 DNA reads TGTGCCAGCAGTGACAGGGGATACTCTGGAAACACCATATATTTT. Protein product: CASSDRGYSGNTIYF.

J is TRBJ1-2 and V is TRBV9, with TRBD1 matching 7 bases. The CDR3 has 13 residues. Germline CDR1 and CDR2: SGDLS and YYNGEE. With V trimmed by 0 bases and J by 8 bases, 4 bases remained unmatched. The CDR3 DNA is TGTGCCAGCAGCGTAGTACAGGGGAAAGGCTACACCTTC. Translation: CASSVVQGKGYTF.

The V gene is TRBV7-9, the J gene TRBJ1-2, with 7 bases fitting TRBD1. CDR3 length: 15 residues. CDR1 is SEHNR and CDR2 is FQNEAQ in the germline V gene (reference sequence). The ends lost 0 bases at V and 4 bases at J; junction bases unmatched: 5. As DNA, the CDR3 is TGTGCCAGCAGCTTAGCGGGGACAGAGATCTATGGCTACACCTTC. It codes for CASSLAGTEIYGYTF. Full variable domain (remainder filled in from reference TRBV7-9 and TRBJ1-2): DTGVSQNPRHKITKRGQNVTFRCDPISEHNRLYWYRQTLGQGPEFLTYFQNEAQLEKSRLLSDRFSAERPKGSFSTLEIQRTEQGDSAMYLCASSLAGTEIYGYTFGSGTRLTVV.

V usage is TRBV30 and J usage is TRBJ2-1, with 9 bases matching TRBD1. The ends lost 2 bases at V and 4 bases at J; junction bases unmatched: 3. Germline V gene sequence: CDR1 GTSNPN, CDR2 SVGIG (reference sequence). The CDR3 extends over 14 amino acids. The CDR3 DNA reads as TGTGCCTGGAGTCCAGGGACAGGGTACAATGAGCAGTTCTTC. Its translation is CAWSPGTGYNEQFF.

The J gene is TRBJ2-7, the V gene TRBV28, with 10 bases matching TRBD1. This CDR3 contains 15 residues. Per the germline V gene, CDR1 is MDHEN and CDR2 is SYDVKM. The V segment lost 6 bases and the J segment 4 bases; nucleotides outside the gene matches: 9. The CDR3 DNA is TGTGCCAGCAGACCCCAGGGACAGGGGATGTACGAGCAGTACTTC. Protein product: CASRPQGQGMYEQYF.

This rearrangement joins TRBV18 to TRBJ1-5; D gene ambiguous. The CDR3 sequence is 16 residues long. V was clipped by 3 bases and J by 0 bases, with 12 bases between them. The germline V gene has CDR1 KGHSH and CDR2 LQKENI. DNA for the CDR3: TGTGCCAGCTCACCTCGTAACACAAATAGCAATCAGCCCCAGCATTTT. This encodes CASSPRNTNSNQPQHF.